A selection of T cell receptor beta chains follows, all from one sample in a study of blood T cell repertoires in COVID-19. TCRdb's table, derived via immunoSEQ multiplex PCR, lists solely in-frame clones and lacks some. The repertoire includes about 160,000 clones, around 80% of them detected once, and approximately 8% sits in the top ten. Input material: peripheral blood. All receptors come from a man in his 60s with acute or convalescent COVID-19. Both conserved end residues are part of each CDR3. A D gene is named only where the DNA matches it firmly. Clone size is stated in some rows and not others, as once, few, many or a class when expanded.

V	size	J	D	DNA	CDR3
TRBV11-2	-	TRBJ2-2	TRBD1	TGTGCCAGCAGCTCCCCCGGGACAGGGGGTCGGGAGCTGTTTTTT	CASSSPGTGGRELFF
TRBV2	-	TRBJ1-2	TRBD1	TGTGCCAGCAGTGCTGACAGGGCGTATGGCTACACCTTC	CASSADRAYGYTF
TRBV11-3	once	TRBJ2-2	TRBD1	TGTGCCAGCAGCTTAGGGACAGGGCGAGGACCCGGGGAGCTGTTTTTT	CASSLGTGRGPGELFF
TRBV9	-	TRBJ2-3	TRBD2	TGTGCCAGCAGCGTTAGTACGTTAGCGGGGGCTGATACGCAGTATTTT	CASSVSTLAGADTQYF
TRBV10-3	-	TRBJ1-2	TRBD1	TGTGCCATCAGAGGACAGGGGGACTATGGCTACACCTTC	CAIRGQGDYGYTF
TRBV6-1	-	TRBJ2-7	-	TGTGCCAGCAGTGAAGAGACAGGATCCTCCTACGAGCAGTACTTC	CASSEETGSSYEQYF
TRBV2	-	TRBJ1-2	TRBD1	TGTGCCAGCAAAGGCAGGGGGGCTAACTATGGCTACACCTTC	CASKGRGANYGYTF
TRBV9	-	TRBJ2-3	-	TGTGCCAGCAGCGTAGTGGGCAGGGGCACAGATACGCAGTATTTT	CASSVVGRGTDTQYF
TRBV7-8	-	TRBJ2-1	-	TGTGCCAGCAGCTTAAGTCAGTACAATGAGCAGTTCTTC	CASSLSQYNEQFF
TRBV10-3	-	TRBJ1-2	-	TGTGCCATCAGTGAGTCGTTCATAGTCGTCTCGTCCTATGGCTACACCTTC	CAISESFIVVSSYGYTF
TRBV9	once	TRBJ2-7	-	TGTGCCAGCAGCTTCGGGACTTTGGGGGAGCAGTACTTC	CASSFGTLGEQYF
TRBV7-8	few	TRBJ2-7	-	TGTGCCAGCAGCCTAGGAGGCGGGGACGAGCAGTACTTC	CASSLGGGDEQYF
TRBV24-1	-	TRBJ2-3	TRBD1	TGTGCCACCAGTGAAGGGCCGGGACAGAGACCTAGCACAGATACGCAGTATTTT	CATSEGPGQRPSTDTQYF
TRBV4-1	-	TRBJ2-3	TRBD1	TGCGCCAGCAGCCTGACAGGGGGAGCGGATACGCAGTATTTT	CASSLTGGADTQYF
TRBV30	-	TRBJ1-5	-	TGTGCCTGGAGTGGGGTATCGGGGTTTCAGCCCCAGCATTTT	CAWSGVSGFQPQHF
TRBV6-5	-	TRBJ1-1	TRBD1	TGTGCCAGCAGCCGGGACAGGGTGTCCACTGAAGCTTTCTTT	CASSRDRVSTEAFF
TRBV3-1/TRBV3-2	many	TRBJ1-1	-	TGTGCCAGCAGCTCGCGAATGAACACTGAAGCTTTCTTT	CASSSRMNTEAFF
TRBV6-2/TRBV6-3	-	TRBJ1-5	TRBD1	TGTGCCAGCAGTCCAGACAGGGAACATGGCAATCAGCCCCAGCATTTT	CASSPDREHGNQPQHF
TRBV30	once	TRBJ2-5	TRBD2	TGTGCCTGGAGCACGAGGCGGGGGGAGGTCCAAGAGACCCAGTACTTC	CAWSTRRGEVQETQYF
TRBV19	-	TRBJ1-5	-	TGTGCCAGTAGTATCAACAGGGCTCAGCCCCAGCATTTT	CASSINRAQPQHF